The 28 T cell receptor beta chains below come from one sample, sequenced in a study of T cells in Graves' hyperthyroidism and ophthalmopathy. Amplified TCR beta CDR3 regions came from RNA transcripts. First-round RT-PCR targeting the TCR CDR3 was performed with the HTBI primer set. TCRdb redid the calling of the multiplex PCR reads with MiXCR, one entry per CDR3 protein. The sample lists under 800,000 distinct CDR3 sequences, 13% to 15% occurring once. Input material: blood. All receptors come from a woman under 30 with Graves' hyperthyroidism.

CDR3 amino acids: CATRQGSTYEQYF. The CDR3 coding sequence is TGTGCCACCAGGCAGGGGAGTACCTACGAGCAGTACTTC. This rearrangement joins TRBV15 to TRBJ2-7, with D possibly TRBD1 on 6 matching bases. Trimming left V 6 bases short and J 2 bases short, with 11 bases between. CDR3 length: 13 residues. The germline gives CDR1 LNHNV, CDR2 YYDKDF (reference sequence).

This sequence joins TRBV10-3 and TRBJ2-2; D possibly corresponds to TRBD1 (5 bases). Germline CDR1 reads ENHRY; CDR2 reads SYGVKD. The CDR3 spans 15 residues. The V end lost 3 bases, the J end lost 3 bases, and 11 bases lay between the germline ends. The CDR3 DNA reads TGTGCCATCAGTGAAGGGGCGAGACACACCGGGGAGCTGTTTTTT. Protein: CAISEGARHTGELFF.

The V call is TRBV7-9, the J call TRBJ2-7; a weak D match, TRBD1 (6 bases). Germline V gene data show CDR1 as SEHNR and CDR2 as FQNEAQ (reference sequence). Deletions cut 5 bases from V and 6 bases from J, with 11 bases between. CDR3 length: 12 residues. The CDR3 DNA follows: TGTGCCAGCAGCAAACAGGGAAGCGAGCAGTACTTC. Its protein is CASSKQGSEQYF.

This clonotype was seen many times. J is TRBJ1-1 and V is TRBV7-9, with D possibly TRBD1 on 5 matching bases. CDR1 is SEHNR and CDR2 is FQNEAQ in the germline V gene (reference sequence). This CDR3 region has 16 residues. V was pared by 5 bases and J by 0 bases, with 16 bases between. CDR3 amino acids: CASSHGGGFMNTEAFF. DNA of the CDR3: TGTGCCAGCAGCCACGGGGGTGGCTTCATGAACACTGAAGCTTTCTTT.

The chain is built from TRBV25-1 and TRBJ1-1; D is possibly TRBD1 (6 bases). Germline-derived CDR1 and CDR2 are MGHDK and SYGVNS. With 8 bases removed from V and 1 base from J, the gap between germline ends came to 20 bases. The CDR3 is 16 residues long. The CDR3, as DNA: TGTGCCAGCCAAAACTCACAGGGAAGGGGGAACACTGAAGCTTTCTTT. As protein: CASQNSQGRGNTEAFF.

This clonotype has ten or more counts. The rearrangement joins TRBV6-5 to TRBJ1-1; D is possibly TRBD1 (6 bases). The CDR3 loop spans 15 amino acids. Between the trimmed V and J ends, which lost 2 bases and 3 bases, there was a span of 13 bases. Germline V gene data show CDR1 as MNHEY and CDR2 as SVGAGI. The DNA of the CDR3 is TGTGCCAGCAGTTACGAGAGGGGGGGGTACACTGAAGCTTTCTTT. Amino acids: CASSYERGGYTEAFF.

This clonotype showed up many times. This chain uses TRBV6-1 with TRBJ1-2, with a possible D match to TRBD1 (5 bases). This CDR3 has 12 residues. Trimming removed 5 bases at V and 4 bases at J, with 8 bases between. Germline CDR1 reads MNHNS; CDR2 reads SASEGT. The CDR3 region is CASSLDTYGYTF. The CDR3 DNA is TGTGCCAGCAGTTTGGACACCTATGGCTACACCTTC.

This clonotype has a handful of counts. The gene calls are TRBV20-1 and TRBJ2-2; a weak D match, TRBD1 (6 bases). V was shortened by 5 bases and J by 1 base, with 11 bases between the two germline ends. Per germline, CDR1 DFQATT and CDR2 SNEGSKA (reference sequence). This CDR3 has 14 residues. In DNA form, the CDR3 reads TGCAGTGCTCCACAGGGCGGGAACACCGGGGAGCTGTTTTTT. Translation gives CSAPQGGNTGELFF.

In this sample, this clonotype turned up a few times. This chain connects TRBV7-9 to TRBJ2-7; D tentatively reads TRBD1 or TRBD2 (5 bases each). The CDR3 is 16 amino acids. The V gene lost 5 bases and the J gene lost 3 bases, with 20 bases spanning the gap. Germline V CDR1 and CDR2: SEHNR, FQNEAQ (reference sequence). The CDR3 DNA is TGTGCCAGCAGCCCGGCTATGGGACCGCAGCACTACGAGCAGTACTTC. Protein: CASSPAMGPQHYEQYF.

J is TRBJ1-2 and V is TRBV19; the D is unclear. CDR1 and CDR2 from the germline V gene are LNHDA and SQIVND (reference sequence). This CDR3 is 14 amino acids long. Trimming stripped 5 bases from V and 0 bases from J, with 10 bases between. The CDR3 region is CASSPRESNYGYTF. CDR3 nucleotides: TGTGCCAGTAGTCCCCGGGAGTCTAACTATGGCTACACCTTC.

The V call is TRBV20-1, the J call TRBJ2-3, with D perhaps being TRBD1 or TRBD2 (5 bases each). The CDR3 length is 12 residues. V was clipped by 8 bases and J by 6 bases, with 15 bases between them. Germline V gene lookup returns CDR1 DFQATT and CDR2 SNEGSKA (reference sequence). As DNA, the CDR3 is TGCAGTCCCCTGGGACCGGGCGATACGCAGTATTTT. Amino acids: CSPLGPGDTQYF.

The rearrangement uses TRBV9 and TRBJ2-2; a possible D gene is TRBD1 (6 bases). Trimming cost V 4 bases and J 6 bases, with 10 bases left between them. Germline lookup yields CDR1 SGDLS and CDR2 YYNGEE. The CDR3 consists of 13 residues. DNA of the CDR3: TGTGCCAGCAGCCAAACAGGGTCCGGGGAGCTGTTTTTT. It yields the protein CASSQTGSGELFF.

This clonotype was counted only a few times. This chain links TRBV15 with TRBJ2-7; 13 bases align to TRBD2. This CDR3 spans 17 amino acids. The germline CDR1 and CDR2 sequences are LNHNV and YYDKDF (reference sequence). After removal of 5 bases from V and 1 base from J, the junction contained 8 bases not matched to a gene. CDR3 residues: CATSRTSGSLLSYEQYF. DNA for the CDR3: TGTGCCACCAGCCGGACTAGCGGGAGCCTCCTTTCCTACGAGCAGTACTTC.

This chain links TRBV6-5 with TRBJ2-7, with 10 bases that match TRBD1. Germline values: CDR1 MNHEY, CDR2 SVGAGI. The CDR3 totals 17 residues. The V gene end was trimmed by 0 bases and the J gene end by 5 bases; junction bases not matched to a gene: 10. The CDR3 DNA follows: TGTGCCAGCAGTTACTCGCCCATGGGACAGGGGAGAGACGAGCAGTACTTC. Its translation: CASSYSPMGQGRDEQYF.

The chain is built from TRBV4-2 and TRBJ2-6; tentatively, D is TRBD1 (6 bases). Looked up from germline, CDR1 is LGHNA and CDR2 is YNFKEQ. The germline V and J ends were trimmed by 0 bases and 3 bases, with 9 bases remaining between them. The CDR3 spans 16 residues. DNA of the CDR3: TGTGCCAGCAGCCAAGAGGGGGCGAATGGGGCCAACGTCCTGACTTTC. It codes for CASSQEGANGANVLTF.

This clonotype was counted at least ten times. The rearrangement joins TRBV7-9 to TRBJ2-1; TRBD2 matches 7 bases. Looked up from germline, CDR1 is SEHNR and CDR2 is FQNEAQ (reference sequence). The CDR3 spans 15 residues. Unmatched junction bases numbered 12, after V lost 8 bases and J lost 5 bases. CDR3 sequence: CASSRPGLQNNEQFF. CDR3 nucleotides: TGTGCCAGCTCACGGCCGGGACTACAGAACAATGAGCAGTTCTTC.

This clonotype was seen repeatedly, ten times or more. The chain combines TRBV12-3 or TRBV12-4 with TRBJ2-1; D unclear. The ends were cut back, 4 bases at V and 3 bases at J, with 13 bases in the middle. The CDR3 contains 15 residues. CDR3 protein: CASSYADRIYNEQFF. The CDR3 nucleotides read TGTGCCAGCAGTTACGCAGACCGGATCTACAATGAGCAGTTCTTC.

There are many counts of this clonotype. The rearrangement uses TRBV28 and TRBJ1-2, with D hard to call. This CDR3 contains 12 residues. Germline CDR1 and CDR2: MDHEN and SYDVKM. V dropped 2 bases and J dropped 8 bases, with 9 bases sitting between them. The DNA for the CDR3 is TGTGCCAGCAGTTTAGCGGGGAAGGGCTACACCTTC. This codes for CASSLAGKGYTF.

There are a few counts of this clonotype. The chain uses TRBV12-3 or TRBV12-4 and TRBJ2-6, with D maybe TRBD1 (5 bases). CDR3 length: 19 residues. V was cut by 6 bases and J by 0 bases, with 21 bases left in between. Written as DNA, the CDR3 is TGTGCCAGCAGCGTAGCCGTGGGGCAGGGCCTCTCTGGGGCCAACGTCCTGACTTTC. Its translation: CASSVAVGQGLSGANVLTF.

For this clonotype: This may stem from a read error, because a much larger clone lies one nucleotide away. The rearrangement joins TRBV6-1 to TRBJ1-1, with D unclear. Germline V gene data show CDR1 as MNHNS and CDR2 as SASEGT. This CDR3 is built from 12 residues. Trimming took 6 bases from V and 1 from J, leaving 6 bases between them. The CDR3 nucleotides are TGTGCCAGCAGGGAAAGGAACACTGAAGCTTTCTTT. Its translation: CASRERNTEAFF.

This clonotype was detected ten times or more. This chain links TRBV13 with TRBJ2-7; TRBD2 matches at 11 bases. In germline, CDR1 is PRHDT, CDR2 FYEKMQ (reference sequence). This CDR3 has 14 amino acids. Trimming took 4 bases from V and 9 from J; bases not matched to a gene: 8. This CDR3 reads CASSSGLAGPRQYF. The CDR3 DNA reads as TGTGCCAGCAGCTCCGGACTAGCGGGTCCGCGGCAGTACTTC.

This clonotype was recorded at least ten times. This chain joins TRBV20-1 and TRBJ2-7; D remains ambiguous. The ends were cut back, 5 bases at V and 0 bases at J, with 11 bases in the middle. CDR1 DFQATT and CDR2 SNEGSKA come from the germline V gene (reference sequence). The CDR3 consists of 13 residues. DNA for the CDR3: TGCAGTGCTGAACTCGACGGCTCCTACGAGCAGTACTTC. Amino acid sequence: CSAELDGSYEQYF.

This clonotype was found many times. The rearrangement uses TRBV6-5 and TRBJ2-1; D is unresolved. Trimming left V 0 bases short and J 5 bases short, with 11 bases between. The length of the CDR3 is 15 residues. Germline V gene sequence: CDR1 MNHEY, CDR2 SVGAGI. The CDR3 sequence: CASSYSKYLNNEQFF. CDR3 bases: TGTGCCAGCAGTTACTCGAAGTACCTCAACAATGAGCAGTTCTTC.

This clonotype occurred a few times. The gene calls are TRBV5-8 and TRBJ2-1; 7 positions agree with TRBD2. V shed 3 bases, J shed 1 base, and the junction held 7 bases outside the gene matches. CDR3 length: 16 amino acids. Per germline, CDR1 SGHTS and CDR2 YDEGEE. CDR3: CASSWNGGGSYNEQFF. The CDR3 region has the DNA TGTGCCAGCAGCTGGAATGGGGGGGGTTCCTACAATGAGCAGTTCTTC.

At least ten counts were recorded for this clonotype. V gene TRBV24-1 combines with J gene TRBJ2-3; TRBD2 aligns across 10 bases. J was trimmed by 1 base and V by 4 bases; bases with no gene match: 10. The CDR3 length is 18 residues. Germline values: CDR1 KGHDR, CDR2 SFDVKD. The CDR3 sequence is CATSEPASSGSGTDTQYF. The CDR3 region has the DNA TGTGCCACCAGTGAGCCGGCGTCTAGCGGGAGTGGCACAGATACGCAGTATTTT.

V and J are TRBV11-3 and TRBJ2-1, with TRBD2 matching over 8 bases. This CDR3 has 17 residues. The germline gives CDR1 SGHNT, CDR2 YENEEA. Trimming cost V 0 bases and J 4 bases; bases outside gene matches: 8. CDR3 amino acids: CASSLDTSGRAYNEQFF. In DNA form, the CDR3 reads TGTGCCAGCAGCTTAGATACGAGCGGGAGAGCTTACAATGAGCAGTTCTTC.

V usage is TRBV15 and J usage is TRBJ1-4; D is possibly TRBD1 (5 bases). The CDR3 covers 17 residues. V lost 1 base, J lost 0 bases, and 12 bases lay in between. Germline CDR1 reads LNHNV; CDR2 reads YYDKDF (reference sequence). The CDR3 sequence is CATSRGQGGTTNEKLFF. The CDR3 nucleotides read TGTGCCACCAGCAGAGGTCAGGGAGGTACAACTAATGAAAAACTGTTTTTT.

In this sample, this clonotype turned up many times. V gene TRBV12-3 or TRBV12-4 combines with J gene TRBJ2-1, with TRBD2 matching 10 bases. After removal of 3 bases from V and 0 bases from J, the junction contained 11 bases not matched to a gene. The CDR3 covers 19 residues. CDR3 sequence: CASSFRRLAGQFSYNEQFF. CDR3 sequence (DNA): TGTGCCAGCAGTTTTCGGAGACTAGCGGGTCAATTCTCCTACAATGAGCAGTTCTTC.